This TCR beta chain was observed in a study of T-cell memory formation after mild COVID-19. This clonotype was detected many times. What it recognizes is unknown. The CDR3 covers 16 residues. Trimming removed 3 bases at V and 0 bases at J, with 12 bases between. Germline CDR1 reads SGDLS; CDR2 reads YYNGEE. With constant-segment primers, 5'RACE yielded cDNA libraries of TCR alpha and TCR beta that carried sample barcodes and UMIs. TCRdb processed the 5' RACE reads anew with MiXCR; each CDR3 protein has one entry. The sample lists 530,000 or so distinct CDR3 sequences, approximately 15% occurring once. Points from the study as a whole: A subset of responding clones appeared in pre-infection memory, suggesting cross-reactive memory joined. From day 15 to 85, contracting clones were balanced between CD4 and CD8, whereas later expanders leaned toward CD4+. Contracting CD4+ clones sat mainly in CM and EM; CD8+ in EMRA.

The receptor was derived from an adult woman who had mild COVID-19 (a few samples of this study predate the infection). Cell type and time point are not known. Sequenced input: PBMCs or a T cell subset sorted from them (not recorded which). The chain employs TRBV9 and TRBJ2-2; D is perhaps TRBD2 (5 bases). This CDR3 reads CASSATGNANTGELFF. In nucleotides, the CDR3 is TGTGCCAGCAGCGCGACGGGGAACGCGAACACCGGGGAGCTGTTTTTT.